The 27 T cell receptor beta chains in this list originate from one sample, sequenced in a study of response to subunit inactivated influenza vaccine. MiXCR, run by TCRdb on the RT-PCR reads, gives a single entry per CDR3 protein. Seen here are under 800,000 distinct CDR3 sequences, about 15% observed once, and the top ten hold approximately 7%. The sequencing here drew on PBMCs from blood, taken 14 days before vaccination. These receptors came from a man aged 50 or older who received an inactivated influenza vaccine.

V usage is TRBV28 and J usage is TRBJ1-2, with 7 bases identical to TRBD1. CDR3 size: 14 residues. J gave up 4 bases and V 2 bases, and 4 bases lay outside the gene matches. Germline CDR1 MDHEN, CDR2 SYDVKM. The CDR3 bases are TGTGCCAGCAGTTTACTCCGGACAGGCTATGGCTACACCTTC. Amino acid sequence: CASSLLRTGYGYTF.

The V and J genes are TRBV12-3 or TRBV12-4 and TRBJ2-2, with D maybe TRBD2 (6 bases). The V and J ends lost 6 bases and 3 bases respectively, with 11 bases between them. This CDR3 is built from 14 residues. The CDR3: CASSKGLYTGELFF. CDR3 DNA: TGTGCCAGCAGCAAGGGACTGTACACCGGGGAGCTGTTTTTT.

This chain joins TRBV28 and TRBJ2-5, with 12 positions matching TRBD2. CDR3 length: 15 amino acids. Germline values: CDR1 MDHEN, CDR2 SYDVKM. With 6 bases clipped from V and 5 bases from J, the junction kept 7 bases outside the gene matches. Here the CDR3 reads CASRASGRASETQYF. In DNA, the CDR3 is TGTGCCAGCAGGGCTAGCGGGAGGGCCTCGGAGACCCAGTACTTC.

This clonotype has a handful of counts. This chain uses TRBV6-2 or TRBV6-3 with TRBJ2-7, with TRBD1 matching 7 bases. Germline V gene sequence: CDR1 MNHEY, CDR2 SVGEGT. CDR3 length equals 15 residues. The V and J ends lost 3 bases and 5 bases, in that order; junction bases with no gene match: 10. This chain's CDR3 is CASSYRGTAPNEQYF. The CDR3 DNA sequence: TGTGCCAGCAGTTATCGTGGGACAGCGCCCAACGAGCAGTACTTC.

This clonotype was observed a few times. The chain employs TRBV28 and TRBJ2-2, with a tentative D call TRBD2 (6 bases). V was shortened by 3 bases and J by 2 bases, with 10 bases between the two germline ends. This CDR3 comprises 15 residues. CDR1 and CDR2 (germline): MDHEN, SYDVKM. CDR3: CASSLGGFNTGELFF. In DNA form, the CDR3 reads TGTGCCAGCAGTTTGGGAGGATTCAACACCGGGGAGCTGTTTTTT.

This chain connects TRBV3-1 to TRBJ1-5; D uncertain. Per the germline V gene, CDR1 is LGHDT and CDR2 is YNNKEL (reference sequence). V lost 1 base to trimming and J lost 5 bases, with 6 bases between them. The CDR3 extends over 13 amino acids. The CDR3 sequence: CASSQGQYQPQHF. DNA of the CDR3: TGTGCCAGCAGCCAAGGGCAGTATCAGCCCCAGCATTTT. Full variable domain (missing parts from reference TRBV3-1 and TRBJ1-5): DTAVSQTPKYLVTQMGNDKSIKCEQNLGHDTMYWYKQDSKKFLKIMFSYNNKELIINETVPNRFSPKSPDKAHLNLHINSLELGDSAVYFCASSQGQYQPQHFGDGTRLSIL.

This clonotype was observed a few times. The chain links TRBV24-1 to TRBJ2-3, with 8 bases identical to TRBD2. J gave up 6 bases and V 4 bases, and 11 bases lay outside the gene matches. The CDR3 is 16 residues long. Per germline, CDR1 KGHDR and CDR2 SFDVKD. The DNA of the CDR3 is TGTGCCACCAGTGAACCCTGGAGCGGGGGCAAGGATACGCAGTATTTT. Translated: CATSEPWSGGKDTQYF.

The CDR3 protein is CASTVFEWDRHEQYF. The DNA for the CDR3 is TGCGCCAGCACCGTCTTCGAGTGGGATCGACACGAGCAGTACTTC. V usage is TRBV4-3 and J usage is TRBJ2-7; D gene unclear. This CDR3 spans 15 amino acids. Trimming stripped 7 bases from V and 5 bases from J, with 21 bases between. CDR1 is LGHNA, CDR2 YSLEER, per germline.

The chain carries TRBV7-9 and TRBJ2-1, with D perhaps matching TRBD1 or TRBD2 (6 bases each). This CDR3 is 15 amino acids long. V gave up 6 bases and J gave up 9 bases, with 21 bases separating them. The germline gives CDR1 SEHNR, CDR2 FQNEAQ (reference sequence). DNA of the CDR3: TGTGCCAGCAGTCGTATTACAGGGTTGGAGGGTGAGCAGTTCTTC. This codes for CASSRITGLEGEQFF.

A few counts support this clonotype. This sequence joins TRBV27 and TRBJ2-5; D is unresolved. V was trimmed by 3 bases and J by 5 bases, leaving 7 bases between them. Germline V gives CDR1 MNHEY, CDR2 SMNVEV (reference sequence). The CDR3 length is 12 residues. The CDR3 loop reads CASSFRRETQYF. The CDR3 bases are TGTGCCAGCAGTTTTCGGCGGGAGACCCAGTACTTC.

This clonotype was recorded a few times. This sequence joins TRBV7-9 and TRBJ2-7; TRBD1 agrees at 7 bases. This CDR3 region has 14 residues. The V segment lost 5 bases and the J segment 4 bases; nucleotides outside the gene matches: 8. The germline V gene encodes CDR1 SEHNR and CDR2 FQNEAQ (reference sequence). CDR3 in amino acids: CASSPTDRAYEQYF. The CDR3 coding sequence is TGTGCCAGCAGCCCTACCGACAGGGCATACGAGCAGTACTTC.

A few counts support this clonotype. The rearrangement joins TRBV4-1 to TRBJ1-2, with 7 nucleotides matching TRBD1. The CDR3 runs to 18 residues. The germline gives CDR1 MGHRA, CDR2 YSYEKL. The J segment lost 5 bases and the V segment lost 10 bases, leaving 25 bases of the junction unmatched. The CDR3 loop reads CATSKSRAGGFSYYGYTF. The CDR3 DNA reads TGCGCCACCTCGAAGTCGAGGGCAGGGGGTTTCAGCTATTATGGCTACACCTTC.

This chain joins TRBV4-2 and TRBJ2-3, with TRBD2 identical over 8 bases. This CDR3 has 16 residues. With V trimmed by 4 bases and J by 4 bases, 10 bases remained unmatched. CDR1 is LGHNA, CDR2 YNFKEQ, per germline. DNA for the CDR3: TGTGCCAGCAGCCTGGACTTTGCGGGGGGAGCAGATACGCAGTATTTT. It yields the protein CASSLDFAGGADTQYF.

At least ten counts were recorded for this clonotype. The chain carries TRBV2 and TRBJ2-2; 7 bases agree with TRBD1. CDR3 size: 15 residues. The J segment lost 3 bases and the V segment lost 6 bases, leaving 7 bases of the junction unmatched. Germline values: CDR1 SNHLY, CDR2 FYNNEI. CDR3 nucleotides: TGTGCCAGCAGCAACGAGGGGGCCGACACCGGGGAGCTGTTTTTT. This gives the protein CASSNEGADTGELFF.

The genes are TRBV7-9 and TRBJ2-3; TRBD2 might be the D (6 bases). Trimming removed 0 bases at V and 4 bases at J, with 8 bases between. The CDR3 length is 14 residues. Germline CDR1 SEHNR, CDR2 FQNEAQ (reference sequence). The CDR3, as DNA: TGTGCCAGCAGCTTAGCGCGGGAATCAGATACGCAGTATTTT. Translating it yields CASSLARESDTQYF.

This clonotype was picked up many times. This chain connects TRBV24-1 to TRBJ1-1, with D tentatively TRBD1 (5 bases). This CDR3 has 12 residues. Looked up from germline, CDR1 is KGHDR and CDR2 is SFDVKD. Deletions cut 4 bases from V and 8 bases from J, with 10 bases between. The CDR3 DNA reads as TGTGCCACCAGTGAGGGGAACAGGGAAGCTTTCTTT. Translating it yields CATSEGNREAFF.

This clonotype was observed at least ten times. The rearrangement joins TRBV12-3 or TRBV12-4 to TRBJ2-1; perhaps TRBD2 as D (6 bases). CDR3 length: 13 amino acids. V dropped 3 bases and J dropped 6 bases, with 9 bases sitting between them. CDR3 sequence reads: CASSFWRGNEQFF. DNA of the CDR3: TGTGCCAGCAGTTTTTGGCGGGGCAATGAGCAGTTCTTC.

V and J are TRBV6-2 or TRBV6-3 and TRBJ2-1, with 8 bases matching TRBD2. The CDR3 loop spans 15 amino acids. Germline CDR1 MNHEY, CDR2 SVGEGT. The V segment lost 6 bases and the J segment 9 bases; nucleotides outside the gene matches: 13. The CDR3 is CASRPGLGGFVEQFF. The CDR3 nucleotides are TGTGCCAGCAGGCCGGGACTAGGGGGGTTTGTTGAGCAGTTCTTC.

This clonotype occurred many times. CDR3 sequence (DNA): TGTGCCAGCACCCTAGGGGTTACCCAGTACTTC. As protein: CASTLGVTQYF. The rearrangement joins TRBV12-3 or TRBV12-4 to TRBJ2-5; the D gene is possibly TRBD1 (5 bases). There are 11 residues in the CDR3. V was shortened by 7 bases and J by 8 bases, with 11 bases between the two germline ends.

This clonotype was counted a few times. The chain employs TRBV20-1 and TRBJ2-4; D call uncertain. CDR3 size: 13 residues. Per germline, CDR1 DFQATT and CDR2 SNEGSKA (reference sequence). Trimming stripped 5 bases from V and 0 bases from J, with 8 bases between. The CDR3 coding sequence is TGCAGTGCTCTAACCCTAGCCAAAAACATTCAGTACTTC. This codes for CSALTLAKNIQYF.

The chain recombines TRBV10-1 with TRBJ2-7; 12 nucleotides match TRBD2. The CDR3 contains 14 residues. J lost 6 bases, V lost 3 bases, and 3 bases had no gene match. Looked up from germline, CDR1 is WNHNN and CDR2 is SYGVQD (reference sequence). The DNA of the CDR3 is TGCGCCAGCAGTGATGTACTAGCGGGGGGCGAGCAGTACTTC. It codes for CASSDVLAGGEQYF.

Many counts were recorded for this clonotype. V and J are TRBV7-8 and TRBJ1-3; D gene uncertain. V dropped 10 bases and J dropped 0 bases, with 16 bases sitting between them. The CDR3 sequence is 15 residues long. Germline assignment: CDR1 SGHVS and CDR2 FQNEAQ. CDR3 sequence (DNA): TGTGCCACCAGAAGCGACACCTACTCTGGAAACACCATATATTTT. It translates to CATRSDTYSGNTIYF.

CDR3 in DNA: TGTGCCACCGGGCCCATTGAGGCCAATGAGCAGTTCTTC. Protein: CATGPIEANEQFF. The chain carries TRBV10-3 and TRBJ2-1; D is uncertain. Looked up from germline, CDR1 is ENHRY and CDR2 is SYGVKD. Trimming removed 10 bases from V and 6 bases from J, with 16 bases in between. This CDR3 is 13 amino acids long.

This clonotype was observed a few times. The rearrangement links TRBV29-1 to TRBJ2-1; 15 nucleotides match TRBD2. CDR1 and CDR2 (germline): SQVTM, ANQGSEA. CDR3 length: 15 residues. With 7 bases clipped from V and 2 bases from J, the junction kept 3 bases outside the gene matches. The CDR3 bases are TGCAGCGCTAGGACTAGCGGGAGGGCCTACAATGAGCAGTTCTTC. It codes for CSARTSGRAYNEQFF.

The genes are TRBV29-1 and TRBJ1-1, with 11 bases fitting TRBD1. The ends lost 5 bases at V and 3 bases at J; junction bases unmatched: 8. CDR3 length: 15 amino acids. Germline CDR1 reads SQVTM; CDR2 reads ANQGSEA. The CDR3 sequence: CSVKDRGRGYTEAFF. CDR3 nucleotide sequence: TGCAGCGTTAAGGACAGGGGGCGCGGATACACTGAAGCTTTCTTT.

J is TRBJ2-7 and V is TRBV10-2; 10 positions match TRBD1. In germline, CDR1 is WSHSY, CDR2 SAAADI. CDR3 length equals 15 residues. The ends lost 10 bases at V and 3 bases at J; junction bases unmatched: 12. The CDR3 DNA reads as TGCGCCACCCAAACGGGGGACAGGGGTTTCTACGAGCAGTACTTC. Translating gives CATQTGDRGFYEQYF.

This clonotype was counted once. The chain employs TRBV16 and TRBJ2-7; D is ambiguous. Per germline, CDR1 KGHSY and CDR2 FQNENV. This CDR3 comprises 15 residues. Trimming stripped 0 bases from V and 1 base from J, with 10 bases between. The CDR3 protein is CASSQSLAQSYEQYF. The CDR3 DNA follows: TGTGCCAGCAGCCAATCTCTTGCACAATCCTACGAGCAGTACTTC.